This T cell receptor beta chain was sequenced during a study of Tregs in tolerant kidney transplant recipients. This table comes from immunoSEQ multiplex PCR, and its TCRdb copy is limited to in-frame clones, with some not included. This sample carries about 50,000 clones, approximately 89% of them seen once, and the ten largest clones take 15%. CDR1 is PRHDT, CDR2 FYEKMQ, per germline (reference sequence). The CDR3 has 15 residues. J lost 2 bases, V lost 4 bases, and 0 bases had no gene match. Related graft donors supplied nonmyeloablative bone marrow transplants, and mixed chimerism was transient. V is TRBV13 and J is TRBJ2-6; 9 positions match TRBD2. Sequenced material: CD8+ T cells from blood (PBMCs), taken 12 months after the transplant. The sequence derives from a human patient who received a combined kidney and bone marrow transplant. Part of the T cell pool may stem from the graft donor. The CDR3 loop is CASSWTSAGANVLTF. In nucleotides, the CDR3 is TGTGCCAGCAGCTGGACTAGCGCTGGGGCCAACGTCCTGACTTTC.